A selection of T cell receptor beta chains follows, all from one sample in a study of T cells in Graves' hyperthyroidism and ophthalmopathy. TCRdb re-derived calls from the multiplex PCR reads in MiXCR, one entry per CDR3 protein. Among around 610,000 distinct CDR3 sequences, roughly 14% were seen once, and the ten largest hold about 4%. Source material: blood. The source of these receptors is a woman between 40 and 55 years old with Graves' ophthalmopathy. The CDR3 runs from the conserved cysteine through the conserved F or W. D genes are given only for firm matches. Only part of the rows carry a size: once, few, many, or a class if the clone is expanded.

j_gene: TRBJ1-5; v_gene: TRBV14; d_gene: -; abundance: few; CDR3aa: CASSQAFGTLNQPQHF; CDR3nt: TGTGCCAGCAGCCAAGCCTTCGGGACACTCAATCAGCCCCAGCATTTT
j_gene: TRBJ2-4; v_gene: TRBV29-1; d_gene: TRBD2; abundance: -; CDR3aa: CSVRTSGSQYF; CDR3nt: TGCAGCGTCAGGACTAGCGGGAGTCAGTACTTC
j_gene: TRBJ1-2; v_gene: TRBV12-3/TRBV12-4; d_gene: -; abundance: many; CDR3aa: CASSFSGESYTF; CDR3nt: TGTGCCAGCAGTTTTTCGGGGGAGAGCTACACCTTC
j_gene: TRBJ1-5; v_gene: TRBV19; d_gene: -; abundance: many; CDR3aa: CASSMGRQGQPQHF; CDR3nt: TGTGCCAGTAGTATGGGCCGCCAGGGTCAGCCCCAGCATTTT
j_gene: TRBJ2-2; v_gene: TRBV7-3; d_gene: -; abundance: many; CDR3aa: CASSLPNTGELFF; CDR3nt: TGTGCCAGCAGCTTACCGAACACCGGGGAGCTGTTTTTT
j_gene: TRBJ2-7; v_gene: TRBV20-1; d_gene: TRBD1; abundance: many; CDR3aa: CSASRGQSIFYEQYF; CDR3nt: TGCAGTGCTAGTAGGGGACAGAGCATCTTCTACGAGCAGTACTTC
j_gene: TRBJ2-7; v_gene: TRBV28; d_gene: -; abundance: many; CDR3aa: CASSLAGDLSGYEQYF; CDR3nt: TGTGCCAGCAGTTTAGCCGGGGACCTTTCTGGCTACGAGCAGTACTTC
j_gene: TRBJ1-1; v_gene: TRBV6-2/TRBV6-3; d_gene: -; abundance: many; CDR3aa: CASSYSITEAFF; CDR3nt: TGTGCCAGCAGTTACTCGATCACTGAAGCTTTCTTT
j_gene: TRBJ1-2; v_gene: TRBV4-2; d_gene: -; abundance: many; CDR3aa: CASSQETDTYGYTF; CDR3nt: TGTGCCAGCAGCCAAGAGACAGACACCTATGGCTACACCTTC
j_gene: TRBJ1-1; v_gene: TRBV28; d_gene: TRBD1; abundance: many; CDR3aa: CASQNRGGGTEAFF; CDR3nt: TGTGCCAGCCAAAACAGGGGCGGGGGTACTGAAGCTTTCTTT
j_gene: TRBJ2-7; v_gene: TRBV11-2; d_gene: -; abundance: many; CDR3aa: CASSLEIGRDEQYF; CDR3nt: TGTGCCAGCAGCCTAGAGATTGGACGGGACGAGCAGTACTTC
j_gene: TRBJ1-2; v_gene: TRBV12-3/TRBV12-4; d_gene: -; abundance: many; CDR3aa: CASSPGLSGYGYTF; CDR3nt: TGTGCCAGCAGCCCTGGCCTGTCGGGCTATGGCTACACCTTC
j_gene: TRBJ1-5; v_gene: TRBV19; d_gene: -; abundance: few; CDR3aa: CASSILRGGTYSNQPQHF; CDR3nt: TGTGCCAGTAGTATTCTAAGGGGGGGGACCTATAGCAATCAGCCCCAGCATTTT
j_gene: TRBJ1-1; v_gene: TRBV10-3; d_gene: -; abundance: many; CDR3aa: CATHRQMDTEAFF; CDR3nt: TGTGCCACCCACCGACAGATGGACACTGAAGCTTTCTTT
j_gene: TRBJ2-4; v_gene: TRBV7-8; d_gene: -; abundance: few; CDR3aa: CASSSNNRDDIQYF; CDR3nt: TGTGCCAGCAGCTCAAATAACCGGGACGACATTCAGTACTTC
j_gene: TRBJ2-7; v_gene: TRBV20-1; d_gene: -; abundance: many; CDR3aa: CSATEGGDEQYF; CDR3nt: TGCAGTGCTACGGAAGGGGGGGACGAGCAGTACTTC
j_gene: TRBJ2-7; v_gene: TRBV7-8; d_gene: TRBD1; abundance: many; CDR3aa: CASSRQGIEQYF; CDR3nt: TGTGCCAGCAGCAGACAGGGGATCGAGCAGTACTTC
j_gene: TRBJ1-1; v_gene: TRBV4-1; d_gene: TRBD1; abundance: -; CDR3aa: CASSQGTGYNTEAFF; CDR3nt: TGCGCCAGCAGCCAAGGGACAGGCTATAACACTGAAGCTTTCTTT
j_gene: TRBJ2-7; v_gene: TRBV6-5; d_gene: TRBD2; abundance: many; CDR3aa: CASSYFGLAGDDEQYF; CDR3nt: TGTGCCAGCAGTTACTTCGGACTAGCGGGAGATGATGAGCAGTACTTC
j_gene: TRBJ2-7; v_gene: TRBV5-1; d_gene: -; abundance: once; CDR3aa: CASSARPQGRNEQYF; CDR3nt: TGCGCCAGCAGCGCCCGCCCGCAGGGGAGGAACGAGCAGTACTTC
j_gene: TRBJ2-2; v_gene: TRBV6-1; d_gene: -; abundance: many; CDR3aa: CASRKGYLNTGELFF; CDR3nt: TGTGCCAGCAGGAAGGGCTACTTAAACACCGGGGAGCTGTTTTTT
j_gene: TRBJ1-1; v_gene: TRBV11-2; d_gene: -; abundance: many; CDR3aa: CASSLPGEAFF; CDR3nt: TGTGCCAGCAGCTTACCAGGTGAAGCTTTCTTT
j_gene: TRBJ2-7; v_gene: TRBV18; d_gene: TRBD1; abundance: -; CDR3aa: CASSPQSGTGYEQYF; CDR3nt: TGTGCCAGCTCACCACAGTCCGGGACAGGATACGAGCAGTACTTC
j_gene: TRBJ1-5; v_gene: TRBV28; d_gene: -; abundance: many; CDR3aa: CASSPGGARNQPQHF; CDR3nt: TGTGCCAGCAGTCCCGGAGGGGCCCGGAATCAGCCCCAGCATTTT
j_gene: TRBJ1-2; v_gene: TRBV29-1; d_gene: TRBD1; abundance: many; CDR3aa: CSVTTGGSPHDGYTF; CDR3nt: TGCAGCGTAACGACAGGGGGCAGTCCCCACGATGGCTACACCTTC
j_gene: TRBJ1-2; v_gene: TRBV9; d_gene: -; abundance: many; CDR3aa: CASSEARGQPFYGYTF; CDR3nt: TGTGCCAGCAGCGAAGCCCGCGGACAGCCTTTCTATGGCTACACCTTC
j_gene: TRBJ2-2; v_gene: TRBV5-4; d_gene: -; abundance: many; CDR3aa: CASSLSIRVRVNTGELFF; CDR3nt: TGTGCCAGCAGCTTGAGCATTCGAGTCAGGGTGAACACCGGGGAGCTGTTTTTT
j_gene: TRBJ1-4; v_gene: TRBV6-1; d_gene: -; abundance: many; CDR3aa: CASIHRAATNEKLFF; CDR3nt: TGTGCCAGCATTCACAGGGCGGCAACTAATGAAAAACTGTTTTTT